This T cell receptor beta chain was captured in a study of long-term antiretroviral therapy in people with HIV. Study background: Some samples came about a decade before the 2015 immediate-ART recommendation, and these were the earliest. Broader study findings: Pre-ART clonal expansion yielded clones that dominated the repertoire at all time points. ART adherence, viral resistance and therapy changes went unrecorded. Possibly under older ART regimens, blood was drawn between about 2003 and 2018.

The assay used was immunoSEQ (version v3.0), run at survey level. Profiled with immunoSEQ multiplex PCR; TCRdb holds only in-frame clones, not every one. The table shows roughly 20,000 clones, with just over 85% occurring only once. CDR3 length: 13 amino acids. The V and J ends lost 6 bases and 2 bases respectively, with 10 bases between them. Germline CDR1 and CDR2: KGHSH and LQKENI. Details on this clone: Its specificity is not known.

This sequence originates from a woman aged 25 to 39 with HIV. Here the sequenced sample was unsorted PBMCs, taken 1.8 years before starting antiretroviral therapy. V gene TRBV18 combines with J gene TRBJ1-1; D gene unclear. The CDR3 protein is CASSTLGNTEAFF. The CDR3 DNA follows: TGTGCCAGCTCGACCCTCGGAAACACTGAAGCTTTCTTT.